These 2 T cell receptor beta chains originate from one sample sequenced in a study of beta chain features in type 1 diabetes (dated by TCRdb to about 2018). Their antigens are not known. To prepare the library, the immunoSEQ multiplex PCR assay was applied. The High Capacity cDNA Reverse Transcription Kit was used to reverse transcribe all of the isolated RNA, meaning that expressed TCRB transcripts were what got sequenced. Here the immuneACCESS table is served through TCRdb, limited to in-frame sequences with V and J called. Missing clones are a known gap in these copies; in checked studies unresolved V genes cover under half, and the rest lacks a known reason. For this sample there are some 700,000 clones; around 15% appear just once. In total, the top ten clones hold approximately 0.021% of the sample. Study-wide findings and limitations: A moderate but significant shortening of TCRB CDR3 length was observed in type 1 diabetes patients in all four CD4+ subsets.

The specimen was naive CD4+ T cells from blood. The cell subset or site label of this sample denotes: true naive CD4+ T cells. The receptors come from a man younger than 30 with type 1 diabetes.

In this sample, this clone turned up a few times. The sample contains more than one DNA sequence encoding this CDR3. The chain uses TRBV4-1 and TRBJ2-5; D is undetermined. Trimming shortened V by 1 base and J by 5 bases, and 8 bases separated the two germline ends. The length of the CDR3 is 13 residues. Germline CDR1 MGHRA, CDR2 YSYEKL. The CDR3 protein is CASSQVVGETQYF. The CDR3 coding sequence is TGCGCCAGCAGCCAAGTAGTGGGGGAGACCCAGTACTTC.

There are a few counts of this clone. This chain joins TRBV29-1 and TRBJ2-7; D unclear. The CDR3 covers 14 residues. Deletions cut 6 bases from V and 0 bases from J, with 15 bases between. The V gene's germline CDR1 is SQVTM and CDR2 ANQGSEA. Here the CDR3 DNA reads TGCAGCGTCCGGAACGGGCCACCCTCCTACGAGCAGTACTTC. Residues: CSVRNGPPSYEQYF.